The next 31 T cell receptor beta chains were all read from a single sample in a study of T cell responses to AZD1222 COVID-19 vaccine. Sequenced by immunoSEQ multiplex PCR; TCRdb stores in-frame clones only, minus some. This table has around 180,000 clones, roughly nine tenths appearing once. The sequencing used peripheral blood, collected on day 0 of AZD1222 vaccination. The source is an adult in good health.

This clone came up once. The chain employs TRBV4-2 and TRBJ1-5; the match to TRBD1 covers 7 bases. The CDR3 has 15 amino acids. V lost 0 bases, J lost 4 bases, and 3 bases stayed unmatched. Per germline, CDR1 LGHNA and CDR2 YNFKEQ. CDR3 residues: CASSQEAGQNQPQHF. As DNA, the CDR3 is TGTGCCAGCAGCCAAGAGGCGGGACAGAATCAGCCCCAGCATTTT.

The chain recombines TRBV5-8 with TRBJ2-3, with 7 bases aligning to TRBD1. J gave up 0 bases and V 1 base, and 2 bases lay outside the gene matches. The CDR3 has 15 amino acids. CDR1 is SGHTS, CDR2 YDEGEE, per germline. CDR3 amino acids: CASSLSGQSTDTQYF. The CDR3 DNA follows: TGTGCCAGCAGCTTGTCGGGACAGAGCACAGATACGCAGTATTTT.

V and J are TRBV7-9 and TRBJ1-2, with TRBD1 matching over 10 bases. The V gene end was trimmed by 2 bases and the J gene end by 4 bases; junction bases not matched to a gene: 4. Germline V gene data show CDR1 as SEHNR and CDR2 as FQNEAQ (reference sequence). The length of the CDR3 is 15 residues. The DNA of the CDR3 is TGTGCCAGCAGCTTATCCGGGACAGGGGTCTATGGCTACACCTTC. Translation: CASSLSGTGVYGYTF. The full variable domain, its missing parts supplied by reference TRBV7-9 and TRBJ1-2, is DTGVSQNPRHKITKRGQNVTFRCDPISEHNRLYWYRQTLGQGPEFLTYFQNEAQLEKSRLLSDRFSAERPKGSFSTLEIQRTEQGDSAMYLCASSLSGTGVYGYTFGSGTRLTVV.

The chain is built from TRBV10-3 and TRBJ2-7; 9 bases match TRBD1. CDR1 ENHRY and CDR2 SYGVKD come from the germline V gene. CDR3 length: 15 residues. V lost 3 bases and J lost 3; bases outside the gene matches: 6. The CDR3 DNA follows: TGTGCCATCAGTGAAACGCCGGGACAGGGCTACGAGCAGTACTTC. Translated, it gives CAISETPGQGYEQYF.

This clone was seen a single time. The rearrangement uses TRBV7-2 and TRBJ1-4, with D unresolved. From germline, CDR1 is SGHTA and CDR2 FQGNSA. The CDR3 is 13 amino acids. V was cut by 5 bases and J by 4 bases, with 8 bases left in between. The CDR3, as DNA: TGTGCCAGCAGCCGTAGTTATAATGAAAAACTGTTTTTT. It is translated as CASSRSYNEKLFF.

This clone occurred a few times. The rearrangement joins TRBV28 to TRBJ1-1; TRBD1 might be the D (5 bases). The CDR3 is made up of 15 amino acids. Germline V gene data show CDR1 as MDHEN and CDR2 as SYDVKM. Trimming shortened V by 5 bases and J by 4 bases, and 17 bases separated the two germline ends. The CDR3: CASSPRRWGSTEAFF. For the CDR3, the DNA is TGTGCCAGCAGTCCTCGACGGTGGGGGAGCACTGAAGCTTTCTTT.

DNA of the CDR3: TGTGCCAGCGAGGAAAGACAGGGGCTTAATGAAAAACTGTTTTTT. This codes for CASEERQGLNEKLFF. The chain joins TRBV6-5 to TRBJ1-4; the match to TRBD1 covers 8 bases. The V segment lost 8 bases and the J segment 4 bases; nucleotides outside the gene matches: 9. Germline-derived CDR1 and CDR2 are MNHEY and SVGAGI. The CDR3 is made up of 15 amino acids.

The count of this clone is one. This chain connects TRBV28 to TRBJ2-2, with TRBD2 identical over 14 bases. V shed 3 bases and J 7 bases; nucleotides not matched to a gene: 7. This CDR3 contains 17 residues. Germline lookup yields CDR1 MDHEN and CDR2 SYDVKM. This chain's CDR3 is CASSFGGLAGVSGELFF. The DNA for the CDR3 is TGTGCCAGCAGTTTTGGGGGACTAGCGGGGGTTAGCGGGGAGCTGTTTTTT. The full variable domain, rest sourced from reference TRBV28 and TRBJ2-2, is DVKVTQSSRYLVKRTGEKVFLECVQDMDHENMFWYRQDPGLGLRLIYFSYDVKMKEKGDIPEGYSVSREKKERFSLILESASTNQTSMYLCASSFGGLAGVSGELFFGEGSRLTVL.

V gene TRBV6-2 or TRBV6-3 combines with J gene TRBJ1-5; TRBD1 is a possible D gene (5 bases). The CDR3 extends over 14 amino acids. Trimming removed 4 bases at V and 10 bases at J, with 17 bases between. Germline CDR1 and CDR2: MNHEY and SVGEGT. CDR3 sequence: CASSSGLIFSPQHF. The CDR3, as DNA: TGTGCCAGCAGTTCGGGACTCATATTTTCACCCCAGCATTTT.

The chain uses TRBV3-1 (or the pseudogene TRBV3-2) and TRBJ1-4, with 9 bases lining up with TRBD1. The ends lost 1 base at V and 7 bases at J; junction bases unmatched: 7. The germline CDR1 and CDR2 sequences are LGHDT and YNNKEL (reference sequence). This CDR3 is built from 16 residues. The CDR3 DNA sequence: TGTGCCAGCAGCCAAGGAACCGGGACAGGGAGTGAAAAACTGTTTTTT. The encoded protein is CASSQGTGTGSEKLFF.

This clone appeared once. This chain connects TRBV7-3 to TRBJ2-7; 7 bases align to TRBD2. CDR1 and CDR2 from the germline V gene are SGHTA and FQGTGA. V was clipped by 5 bases and J by 2 bases; unmatched bases: 0. This CDR3 is 12 amino acids long. CDR3 sequence: CASSSGTYEQYF. CDR3 sequence (DNA): TGTGCCAGCAGCAGCGGGACCTACGAGCAGTACTTC. The full variable domain, in which reference TRBV7-3 and TRBJ2-7 provide the parts outside the CDR3, is GAGVSQTPSNKVTEKGKYVELRCDPISGHTALYWYRQSLGQGPEFLIYFQGTGAADDSGLPNDRFFAVRPEGSVSTLKIQRTERGDSAVYLCASSSGTYEQYFGPGTRLTVT.

The J gene is TRBJ1-6, the V gene TRBV19; D may be TRBD1 (5 bases). Germline V gives CDR1 LNHDA, CDR2 SQIVND (reference sequence). V dropped 3 bases and J dropped 7 bases, with 10 bases sitting between them. The CDR3 runs to 14 residues. CDR3 region: CASSIQGINSPLHF. The CDR3 DNA follows: TGTGCCAGTAGTATTCAGGGTATCAATTCACCCCTCCACTTT.

The gene calls are TRBV28 and TRBJ2-7; D possibly corresponds to TRBD1 (6 bases). CDR1 and CDR2 from the germline V gene are MDHEN and SYDVKM. V shed 6 bases and J shed 4 bases, with 13 bases lying between them. CDR3 size: 13 residues. For the CDR3, the DNA is TGTGCCAGCAGCCTCGGGACAAGTTACGAGCAGTACTTC. Translated, it gives CASSLGTSYEQYF.

The chain couples TRBV5-4 to TRBJ2-7; a possible D gene is TRBD2 (5 bases). Germline V lookup: CDR1 SGHNT, CDR2 YYREEE (reference sequence). This CDR3 has 13 amino acids. V gave up 0 bases and J gave up 7 bases, with 11 bases separating them. In DNA form, the CDR3 reads TGTGCCAGCAGCTTGGACAGAGGGCGGGAGCAGTACTTC. Translation gives CASSLDRGREQYF.

The chain joins TRBV7-3 to TRBJ2-1; D uncertain. The ends were cut back, 2 bases at V and 0 bases at J, with 14 bases in the middle. In germline, CDR1 is SGHTA, CDR2 FQGTGA. The CDR3 sequence is 17 residues long. CDR3: CASSLFGPMSSYNEQFF. CDR3 in DNA: TGTGCCAGCAGCTTATTCGGTCCTATGAGCTCCTACAATGAGCAGTTCTTC.

The rearrangement links TRBV6-5 to TRBJ2-7; D is uncertain. CDR1 and CDR2 (germline): MNHEY, SVGAGI. This CDR3 is built from 11 residues. The germline V and J ends were trimmed by 7 bases and 3 bases, with 7 bases remaining between them. The CDR3 spells CASTLGYEQYF. CDR3 coding DNA: TGTGCCAGCACCTTAGGCTACGAGCAGTACTTC.

The V and J genes are TRBV7-3 and TRBJ2-1; 12 nucleotides agree with TRBD2. Germline V CDR1 and CDR2: SGHTA, FQGTGA. V dropped 4 bases and J dropped 2; count of bases not matched to a gene: 0. The CDR3 is 15 amino acids. As DNA, the CDR3 is TGTGCCAGCAGCTCTAGCGGGGGGGCCTACAATGAGCAGTTCTTC. Its translation: CASSSSGGAYNEQFF.

The chain recombines TRBV30 with TRBJ2-3; D unclear. The V end was cut by 0 bases, the J end by 5 bases, with 6 bases between. The CDR3 runs 12 residues. CDR1 GTSNPN and CDR2 SVGIG come from the germline V gene (reference sequence). The CDR3 loop is CAWSVQGDTQYF. The CDR3 coding sequence is TGTGCCTGGAGTGTACAAGGAGATACGCAGTATTTT. The entire variable domain, with the rest obtained from reference TRBV30 and TRBJ2-3, is as follows: SQTIHQWPATLVQPVGSPLSLECTVEGTSNPNLYWYRQAAGRGLQLLFYSVGIGQISSEVPQNLSASRPQDRQFILSSKKLLLSDSGFYLCAWSVQGDTQYFGPGTRLTVL.

The V gene is TRBV3-1 (or the pseudogene TRBV3-2), the J gene TRBJ2-2; possible D gene TRBD1, 6 bases. Trimming took 0 bases from V and 2 from J, leaving 10 bases between them. Germline V CDR1 and CDR2: LGHDT, YNNKEL (reference sequence). This CDR3 comprises 16 residues. The CDR3 nucleotides read TGTGCCAGCAGCCAAGATCGAGGGGGAAACACCGGGGAGCTGTTTTTT. It translates to CASSQDRGGNTGELFF.

The V gene is TRBV27, the J gene TRBJ2-2; D perhaps matches TRBD1 (5 bases). V gave up 3 bases and J gave up 0 bases, with 5 bases separating them. Germline V gene sequence: CDR1 MNHEY, CDR2 SMNVEV (reference sequence). The CDR3 runs to 14 residues. The CDR3 region has the DNA TGTGCCAGCAGTTTGACAGCGAACACCGGGGAGCTGTTTTTT. The encoded protein is CASSLTANTGELFF.

The gene calls are TRBV7-8 and TRBJ2-5, with a possible D match to TRBD2 (6 bases). Trimming took 1 base from V and 4 from J, leaving 16 bases between them. Germline V lookup: CDR1 SGHVS, CDR2 FQNEAQ. The CDR3 extends over 16 amino acids. The CDR3 region has the DNA TGTGCCAGCAGCTTAGGTTCCCTTCCGGGGGTAGAGACCCAGTACTTC. This codes for CASSLGSLPGVETQYF.

DNA of the CDR3: TGTGCCAGCAGTTCCCCCCCAACGCTAAACACCGGGGAGCTGTTTTTT. Protein sequence: CASSSPPTLNTGELFF. This sequence joins TRBV27 and TRBJ2-2; no definite D call. The CDR3 has 16 residues. Trimming took off 4 bases at V and 2 bases at J, with 14 bases between the two ends. From germline, CDR1 is MNHEY and CDR2 SMNVEV (reference sequence).

V gene TRBV27 combines with J gene TRBJ1-2; 8 nucleotides match TRBD1. Germline CDR1 is MNHEY and CDR2 is SMNVEV (reference sequence). Unmatched junction bases numbered 9, after V lost 8 bases and J lost 7 bases. CDR3 length: 13 amino acids. CDR3 nucleotide sequence: TGTGCCAGCGGGGGCAGGGGGCGTCTTGGCTACACCTTC. Its protein is CASGGRGRLGYTF.

The chain combines TRBV2 with TRBJ1-1; D gene ambiguous. CDR1 and CDR2 (germline): SNHLY, FYNNEI. CDR3 size: 14 residues. The V end lost 5 bases, the J end lost 1 base, and 11 bases lay between the germline ends. The DNA for the CDR3 is TGTGCCAGCAGTACCGGGCCCCGGAACACTGAAGCTTTCTTT. The encoded protein is CASSTGPRNTEAFF. The variable domain in full, with the rest retrieved from reference TRBV2 and TRBJ1-1, is EPEVTQTPSHQVTQMGQEVILRCVPISNHLYFYWYRQILGQKVEFLVSFYNNEISEKSEIFDDQFSVERPDGSNFTLKIRSTKLEDSAMYFCASSTGPRNTEAFFGQGTRLTVV.

CDR3 loop: CASSKNFMAPTNTGELFF. The CDR3 DNA is TGTGCCAGCAGCAAGAACTTCATGGCGCCTACGAACACCGGGGAGCTGTTTTTT. The chain joins TRBV9 to TRBJ2-2; D gene uncertain. The V end lost 4 bases, the J end lost 0 bases, and 19 bases lay between the germline ends. The CDR3 totals 18 residues. Germline-derived CDR1 and CDR2 are SGDLS and YYNGEE.

This chain connects TRBV7-3 to TRBJ2-3, with D possibly matching TRBD2 (5 bases). The length of the CDR3 is 16 residues. Deletions cut 2 bases from V and 0 bases from J, with 12 bases between. CDR1 and CDR2 (germline): SGHTA, FQGTGA. The CDR3 DNA follows: TGTGCCAGCAGCTTAGGAGCGGCTACTAGCACAGATACGCAGTATTTT. Amino acids: CASSLGAATSTDTQYF.

V is TRBV6-5 and J is TRBJ2-7; the D is unclear. The CDR3 extends over 15 amino acids. Trimming took off 0 bases at V and 2 bases at J, with 11 bases between the two ends. CDR1 is MNHEY, CDR2 SVGAGI, per germline. DNA of the CDR3: TGTGCCAGCAGTTACTCGACTGCCTCACCCTACGAGCAGTACTTC. It yields the protein CASSYSTASPYEQYF.

This clone was detected only a few times. This chain uses TRBV7-9 with TRBJ2-5, with 10 bases matching TRBD2. V gave up 5 bases and J gave up 3 bases; unmatched junction bases: 15. The CDR3 runs 18 residues. CDR1 and CDR2 from the germline V gene are SEHNR and FQNEAQ (reference sequence). CDR3 sequence reads: CASSRGLAGVRWEETQYF. As DNA, the CDR3 is TGTGCCAGCAGCCGGGGGCTAGCGGGGGTACGTTGGGAAGAGACCCAGTACTTC.

The V gene is TRBV13, the J gene TRBJ2-7, with D possibly matching TRBD2 (6 bases). Germline lookup yields CDR1 PRHDT and CDR2 FYEKMQ (reference sequence). The CDR3 contains 15 residues. Trimming removed 5 bases from V and 6 bases from J, with 20 bases in between. In DNA, the CDR3 is TGTGCCAGCAGCCTACCGGGGCTTGGGGGGTCCGAGCAGTACTTC. It yields the protein CASSLPGLGGSEQYF.

This clone was detected a few times. The CDR3 DNA reads TGTGCCAGCAGTGAAGTTGGGGGCTATAGCAATCAGCCCCAGCATTTT. It yields the protein CASSEVGGYSNQPQHF. This chain connects TRBV6-1 to TRBJ1-5; tentative D call: TRBD1 (6 bases). CDR1 MNHNS and CDR2 SASEGT come from the germline V gene. The CDR3 covers 16 residues. Trimming took 1 base from V and 0 from J, leaving 10 bases between them.

This clone showed up just a few times. The chain uses TRBV19 and TRBJ2-1; D unclear. Between the trimmed V and J ends, which lost 8 bases and 5 bases, there was a span of 13 bases. The CDR3 has 13 amino acids. The germline CDR1 and CDR2 sequences are LNHDA and SQIVND (reference sequence). This CDR3 reads CASLDRTDNEQFF. CDR3 sequence (DNA): TGTGCCAGTTTAGATAGGACGGACAATGAGCAGTTCTTC.